This entry describes one TCR beta chain. As yet, its antigen is unknown. This specimen comes from a study of cytomegalovirus exposure and HLA in healthy donors. Study findings and constraints: Donors were assumed by presence/absence analyses to have roughly uniform sequencing depth.

The PCR ran on 60 Vbeta and 13 Jbeta primers. Assay used: immunoSEQ multiplex PCR; TCRdb lists only in-frame clones, some missing. Found here are tens of thousands of clones, 70% to 80% of them singletons; the top ten hold 20% to 25%. The CDR3 consists of 13 residues. The J segment lost 7 bases and the V segment lost 4 bases, leaving 5 bases of the junction unmatched. Germline V gene lookup returns CDR1 SGHNT and CDR2 YYREEE (reference sequence). The receptor's source is a woman in her 50s in good health and CMV-seropositive. The V and J genes are TRBV5-4 and TRBJ2-1; 7 positions match TRBD1. The sample comprised PBMCs. The CDR3 is CASSTTGKNEQFF. CDR3 coding DNA: TGTGCCAGCAGCACGACAGGGAAGAATGAGCAGTTCTTC.